The entry that follows covers one TCR beta chain sequence. The record originates from a study of blood T cells in healthy people across ages. It was with a sample-barcoded 5' primer and a J-beta primer mix that a second PCR of about 6 to 11 cycles was run. A template-switch adaptor containing 12 random nucleotides labeled each cDNA molecule. TCRdb redid the calling of the 5' RACE reads with MiXCR, one entry per CDR3 protein. The sample carries more than 1 million distinct CDR3 sequences, 45% recorded once. Germline loops: CDR1 MNHNS, CDR2 SASEGT. Deletions cut 1 base from V and 1 base from J, with 14 bases between. This CDR3 is built from 16 residues.

This receptor was taken from an older woman in good health. This sequence joins TRBV6-1 and TRBJ2-7; D gene uncertain. The sequenced material came from blood. The CDR3 sequence is CASSEEDGVRSYEQYF. The CDR3 coding sequence is TGTGCCAGCAGTGAAGAGGACGGAGTAAGATCCTACGAGCAGTACTTC.